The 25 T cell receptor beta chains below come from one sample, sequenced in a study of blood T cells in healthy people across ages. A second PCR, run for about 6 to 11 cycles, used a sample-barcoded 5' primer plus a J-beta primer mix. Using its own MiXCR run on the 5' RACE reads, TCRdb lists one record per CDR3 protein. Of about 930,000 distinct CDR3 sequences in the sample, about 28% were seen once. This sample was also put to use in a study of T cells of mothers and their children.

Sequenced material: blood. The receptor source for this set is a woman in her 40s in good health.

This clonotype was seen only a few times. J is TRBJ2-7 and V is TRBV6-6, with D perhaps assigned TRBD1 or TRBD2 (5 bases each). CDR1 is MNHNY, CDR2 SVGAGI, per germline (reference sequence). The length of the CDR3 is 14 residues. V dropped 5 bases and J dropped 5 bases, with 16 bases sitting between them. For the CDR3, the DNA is TGTGCCAGCAGTCGGGACGGCGGATTAGACGAGCAGTACTTC. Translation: CASSRDGGLDEQYF.

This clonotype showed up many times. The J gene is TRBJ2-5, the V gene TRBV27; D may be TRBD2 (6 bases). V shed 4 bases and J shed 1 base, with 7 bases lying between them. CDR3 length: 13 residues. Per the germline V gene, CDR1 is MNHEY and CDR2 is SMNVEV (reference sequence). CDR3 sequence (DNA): TGTGCCAGCAGTTGGACTACCCAAGAGACCCAGTACTTC. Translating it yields CASSWTTQETQYF.

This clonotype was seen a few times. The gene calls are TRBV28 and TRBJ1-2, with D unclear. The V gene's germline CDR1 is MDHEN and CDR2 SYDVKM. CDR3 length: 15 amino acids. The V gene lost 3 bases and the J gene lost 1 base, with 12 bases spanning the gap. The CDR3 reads CASSFLRLFNYGYTF. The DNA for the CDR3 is TGTGCCAGCAGTTTCCTGCGCCTTTTTAACTATGGCTACACCTTC.

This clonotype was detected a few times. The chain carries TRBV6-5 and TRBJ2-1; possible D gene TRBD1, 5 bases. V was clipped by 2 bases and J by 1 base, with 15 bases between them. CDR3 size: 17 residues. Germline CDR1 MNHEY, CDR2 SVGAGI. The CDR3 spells CASSYEMGLKSYNEQFF. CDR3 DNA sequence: TGTGCCAGCAGTTACGAGATGGGGCTAAAATCCTACAATGAGCAGTTCTTC.

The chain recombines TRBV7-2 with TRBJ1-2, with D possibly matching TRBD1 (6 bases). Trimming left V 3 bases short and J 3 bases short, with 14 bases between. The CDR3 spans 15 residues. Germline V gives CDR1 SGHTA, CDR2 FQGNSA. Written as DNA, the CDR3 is TGTGCCAGCAGCTTCACAGGGATTCCTGACTATGGCTACACCTTC. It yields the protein CASSFTGIPDYGYTF.

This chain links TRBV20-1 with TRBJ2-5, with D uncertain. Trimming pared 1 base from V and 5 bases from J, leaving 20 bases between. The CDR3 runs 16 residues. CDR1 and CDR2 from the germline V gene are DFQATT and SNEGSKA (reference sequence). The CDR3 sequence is CSARVVSGAVAETQYF. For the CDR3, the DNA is TGCAGTGCTAGAGTTGTATCAGGTGCGGTTGCGGAGACCCAGTACTTC.

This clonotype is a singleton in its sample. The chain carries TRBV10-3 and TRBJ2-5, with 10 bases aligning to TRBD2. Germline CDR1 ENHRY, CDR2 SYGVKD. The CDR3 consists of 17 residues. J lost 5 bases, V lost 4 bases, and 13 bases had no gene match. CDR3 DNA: TGTGCCATCAGTGGGACCGAGCGGGGGGGCCTACTGGAGACCCAGTACTTC. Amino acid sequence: CAISGTERGGLLETQYF.

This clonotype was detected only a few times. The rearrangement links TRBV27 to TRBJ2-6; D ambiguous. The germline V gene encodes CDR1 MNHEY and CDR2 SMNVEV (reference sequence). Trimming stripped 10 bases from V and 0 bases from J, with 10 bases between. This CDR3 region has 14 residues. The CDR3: CATRVGSGANVLTF. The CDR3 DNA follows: TGTGCCACCCGAGTGGGCTCTGGGGCCAACGTCCTGACTTTC.

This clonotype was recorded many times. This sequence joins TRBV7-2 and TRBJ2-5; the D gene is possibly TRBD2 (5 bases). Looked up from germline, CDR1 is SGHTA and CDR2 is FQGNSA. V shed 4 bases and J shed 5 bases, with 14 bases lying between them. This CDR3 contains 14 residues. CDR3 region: CASSYGSSSETQYF. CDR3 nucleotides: TGTGCCAGCAGCTACGGTTCTAGCTCGGAGACCCAGTACTTC.

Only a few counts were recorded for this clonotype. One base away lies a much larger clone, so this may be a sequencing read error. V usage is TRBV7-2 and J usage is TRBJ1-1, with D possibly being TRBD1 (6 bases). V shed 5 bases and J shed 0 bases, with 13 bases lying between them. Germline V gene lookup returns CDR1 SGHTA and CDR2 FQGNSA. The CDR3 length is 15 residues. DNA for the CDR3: TGTGCCAGCAGCGCCGGGGGGGGCATGAACACTGAAGCTTTCTTT. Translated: CASSAGGGMNTEAFF.

The CDR3 loop is CSARPITGGNSPLHF. DNA for the CDR3: TGCAGTGCTAGACCTATAACAGGGGGCAATTCACCCCTCCACTTT. V and J are TRBV20-1 and TRBJ1-6; 9 bases map to TRBD1. This CDR3 region has 15 residues. From germline, CDR1 is DFQATT and CDR2 SNEGSKA (reference sequence). Unmatched junction bases numbered 6, after V lost 2 bases and J lost 7 bases.

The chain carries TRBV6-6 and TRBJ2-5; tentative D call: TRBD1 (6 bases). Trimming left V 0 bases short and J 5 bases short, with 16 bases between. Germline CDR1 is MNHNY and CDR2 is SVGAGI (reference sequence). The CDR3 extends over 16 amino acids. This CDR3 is CASSYSTVVRGETQYF. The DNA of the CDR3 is TGTGCCAGCAGTTACTCGACGGTGGTTAGGGGGGAGACCCAGTACTTC.

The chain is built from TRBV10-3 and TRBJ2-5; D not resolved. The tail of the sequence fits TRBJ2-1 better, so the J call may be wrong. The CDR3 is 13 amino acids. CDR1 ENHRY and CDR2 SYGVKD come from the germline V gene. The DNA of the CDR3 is TGTGCCATCAAATCAGCTGTTCAAGAGACCCAGTTCTTC. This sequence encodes CAIKSAVQETQFF.

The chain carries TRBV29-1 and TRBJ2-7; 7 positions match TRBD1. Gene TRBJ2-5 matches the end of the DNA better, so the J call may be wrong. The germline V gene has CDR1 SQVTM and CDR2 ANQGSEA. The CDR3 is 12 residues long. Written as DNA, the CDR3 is TGCAGCGAACGACAGGGCGGAGAGACCCAGTACTTC. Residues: CSERQGGETQYF.

The CDR3 nucleotides are TGCAGCGTTTCCGGACAAATCCGAGACTATGGCTACACCTTC. This gives the protein CSVSGQIRDYGYTF. J is TRBJ1-2 and V is TRBV29-1; D might be TRBD1 (5 bases). The CDR3 runs 14 residues. Germline assignment: CDR1 SQVTM and CDR2 ANQGSEA. The V end lost 5 bases, the J end lost 3 bases, and 16 bases lay between the germline ends.

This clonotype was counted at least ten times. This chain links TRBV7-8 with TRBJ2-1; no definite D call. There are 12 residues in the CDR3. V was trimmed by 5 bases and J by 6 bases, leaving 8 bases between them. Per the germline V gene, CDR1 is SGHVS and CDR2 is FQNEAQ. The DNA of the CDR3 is TGTGCCAGCAGCCCACCTCTCAATGAGCAGTTCTTC. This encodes CASSPPLNEQFF.

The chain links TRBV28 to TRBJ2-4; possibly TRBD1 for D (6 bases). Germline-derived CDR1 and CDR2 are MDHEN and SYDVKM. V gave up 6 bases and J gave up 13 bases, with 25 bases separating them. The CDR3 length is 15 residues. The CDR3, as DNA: TGTGCCAGCAGCAAAACAGGGTGGAGAGGTTACGGGCAGTACTTC. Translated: CASSKTGWRGYGQYF.

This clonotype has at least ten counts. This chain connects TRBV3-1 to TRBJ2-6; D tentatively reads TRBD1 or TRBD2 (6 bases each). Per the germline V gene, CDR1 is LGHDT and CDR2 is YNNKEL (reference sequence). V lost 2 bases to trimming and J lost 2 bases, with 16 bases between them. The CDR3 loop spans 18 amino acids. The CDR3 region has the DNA TGTGCCAGCAGCCAACCCCTATTAAGGGGGGCTGGGGCCAACGTCCTGACTTTC. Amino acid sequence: CASSQPLLRGAGANVLTF.

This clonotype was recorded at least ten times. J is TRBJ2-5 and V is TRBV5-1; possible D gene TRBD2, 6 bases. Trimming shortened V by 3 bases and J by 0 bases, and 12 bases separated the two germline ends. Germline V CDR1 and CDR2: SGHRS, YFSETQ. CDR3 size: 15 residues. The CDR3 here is CASSWGDVHQETQYF. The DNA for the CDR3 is TGCGCCAGCAGCTGGGGGGACGTTCACCAAGAGACCCAGTACTTC.

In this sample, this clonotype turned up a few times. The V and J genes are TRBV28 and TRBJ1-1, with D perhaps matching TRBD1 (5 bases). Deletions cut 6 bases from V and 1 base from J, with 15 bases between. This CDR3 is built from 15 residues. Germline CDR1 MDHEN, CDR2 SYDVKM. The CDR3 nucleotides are TGTGCCAGCAGGCACGACAGACCAGCGAACACTGAAGCTTTCTTT. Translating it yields CASRHDRPANTEAFF.

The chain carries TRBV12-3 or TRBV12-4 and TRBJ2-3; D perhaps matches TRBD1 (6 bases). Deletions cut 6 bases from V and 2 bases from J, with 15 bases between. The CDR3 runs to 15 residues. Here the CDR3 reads CASRTGHLTTDTQYF. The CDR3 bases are TGTGCCAGCAGAACGGGACACCTTACCACAGATACGCAGTATTTT.

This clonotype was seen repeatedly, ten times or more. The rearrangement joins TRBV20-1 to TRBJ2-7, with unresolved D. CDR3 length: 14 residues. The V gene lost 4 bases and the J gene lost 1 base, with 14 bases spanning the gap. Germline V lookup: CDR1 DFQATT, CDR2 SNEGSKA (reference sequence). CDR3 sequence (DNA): TGCAGTGCTAAAACGACGTATGGTTCCTACGAGCAGTACTTC. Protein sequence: CSAKTTYGSYEQYF.

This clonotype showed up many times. As DNA, the CDR3 is TGCGCCAGCAAGGGTGCGGAGGATACGCAGTATTTT. This gives the protein CASKGAEDTQYF. The chain combines TRBV5-1 with TRBJ2-3; no firm D call. From germline, CDR1 is SGHRS and CDR2 YFSETQ. This CDR3 contains 12 residues. Trimming removed 6 bases at V and 6 bases at J, with 11 bases between.

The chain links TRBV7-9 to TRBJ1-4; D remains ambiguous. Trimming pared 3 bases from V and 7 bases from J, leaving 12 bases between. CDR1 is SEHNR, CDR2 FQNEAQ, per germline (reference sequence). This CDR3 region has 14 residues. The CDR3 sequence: CASSLPVGCEKLFF. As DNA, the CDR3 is TGTGCCAGCAGCTTGCCCGTGGGTTGTGAAAAACTGTTTTTT. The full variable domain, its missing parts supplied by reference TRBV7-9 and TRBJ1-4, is DTGVSQNPRHKITKRGQNVTFRCDPISEHNRLYWYRQTLGQGPEFLTYFQNEAQLEKSRLLSDRFSAERPKGSFSTLEIQRTEQGDSAMYLCASSLPVGCEKLFFGSGTQLSVL.

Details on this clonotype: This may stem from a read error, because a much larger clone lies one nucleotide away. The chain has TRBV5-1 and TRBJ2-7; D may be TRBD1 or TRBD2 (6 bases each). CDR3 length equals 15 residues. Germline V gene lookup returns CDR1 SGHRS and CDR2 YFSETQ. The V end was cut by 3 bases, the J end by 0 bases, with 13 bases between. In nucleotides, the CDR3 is TGCGCCAGCAGCTGGGGGGCGCCGGGCTCCTACGAGCAGTACTTC. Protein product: CASSWGAPGSYEQYF. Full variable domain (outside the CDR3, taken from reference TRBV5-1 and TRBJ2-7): KAGVTQTPRYLIKTRGQQVTLSCSPISGHRSVSWYQQTPGQGLQFLFEYFSETQRNKGNFPGRFSGRQFSNSRSEMNVSTLELGDSALYLCASSWGAPGSYEQYFGPGTRLTVT.